This T cell receptor beta chain was captured in a study of blood T cell repertoires in COVID-19 (dated by TCRdb to about 2020). Broadly, across the study: The collaborator samples originated in the United States, Italy and Spain and spanned the acute and convalescent phases of COVID-19. HLA class I and class II types, where available, came from metadata supplied by the sample provider rather than from assay-based typing. The material from the prospective study consisted of cDNA or gDNA derived from T cells, B-cell-depleted T cells, or PBMCs. Samples were obtained from the ongoing ImmuneRACE study (first 160 participants) and from some 1,300 subjects provided by 6 global collaborators. Sample metadata almost always included a de-identified subject ID, COVID-19 status, age in years and sex. A freely available public database, intended as a resource for researchers studying the immune response to SARS-CoV-2, is where the repertoires were released. The dataset comprised deeply sampled blood TCRbeta repertoires from subjects exposed to, actively infected with, or recovered from COVID-19.

Concerning this clone: The antigen this receptor binds is unknown. Per-nucleotide qualities are absent, and no much larger clonotype sits a single base away.

Beyond this particular receptor, the publication reports: The amount of clinical and demographic metadata varied by source and participant and was provided uncurated.

The collaborating institutions used their own protocols to collect whole blood in K2EDTA tubes. For TCRbeta analysis, collaborators shipped samples in one of three forms: frozen whole blood, isolated PBMCs, or DNA extracted from either of those sample types. TCRbeta CDR3 regions were amplified from genomic DNA using the immunoSEQ Assay, a bias-controlled multiplex PCR. The original pipeline was this. The number of nucleated cells in each sample was estimated by amplification of reference gene primers within the assay. To quantify the absolute abundance of each unique TCRbeta CDR3 rearrangement, sequence reads were collapsed and filtered. Productive Simpson clonality was computed per sample as the square root of Simpson's diversity index over productive rearrangements. TCRdb re-hosts the immuneACCESS table, in-frame sequences only. Its copies lack some clones; in the studies checked, an unresolved V gene accounts for under half of them, and the cause for the rest is not known. The V and J calls and clone size were taken over from that table, and D and trimming were inferred from the DNA. For this sample the table gives 65,000 to 75,000 clones, of which 75% to 95% were detected only once. Clones ranked in the top ten supply over 10% of the sample.

The trim is 7 bases for V and 0 bases for J, with a gap of 16 bases between the germline ends. The germline V gene gives CDR1 as MDHEN and CDR2 as SYDVKM. Its CDR3 holds 16 amino acids, cysteine through phenylalanine. Only CDR3 DNA is held: 48 bases, read in frame from base 1. The clonotype comes from a human donor with active COVID-19. The donor label of this sample is uncertain. The chain was built from TRBV28 and TRBJ2-4, with TRBD2 as a weak D call on 6 bases. Material for sequencing was peripheral blood. The CDR3 reads CASKGERVIAKNIQYF. The DNA sequence is TGTGCCAGCAAGGGTGAGCGGGTGATAGCCAAAAACATTCAGTACTTC.